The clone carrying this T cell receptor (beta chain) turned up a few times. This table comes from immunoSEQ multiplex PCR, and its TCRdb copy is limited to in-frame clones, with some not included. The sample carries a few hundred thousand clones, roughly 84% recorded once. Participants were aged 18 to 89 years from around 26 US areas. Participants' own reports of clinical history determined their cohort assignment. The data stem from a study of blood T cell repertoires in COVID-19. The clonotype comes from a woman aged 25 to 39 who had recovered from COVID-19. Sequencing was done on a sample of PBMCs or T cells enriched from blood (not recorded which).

The CDR3 bases are TGTGCGTCAGGGGAAGAGGTTAATGAGCAGTTCTTC. Residues: CASGEEVNEQFF. The J gene is TRBJ2-1, the V gene TRBV5-4; D perhaps matches TRBD1 (6 bases). CDR1 is SGHNT and CDR2 is YYREEE in the germline V gene (reference sequence). The CDR3 extends over 12 amino acids.